This TCR beta chain was identified in a study of control samples from healthy donors and cancer patients. This CDR3 is 16 amino acids long. Germline CDR1 reads SGDLS; CDR2 reads YYNGEE. V lost 3 bases and J lost 1; bases outside the gene matches: 7. The assay was immunoSEQ multiplex PCR, and TCRdb's table has in-frame clones only and misses some. The sample yields around 50,000 clones, about 86% seen once. Sequenced input: PBMCs. This sequence was found in a woman in her 50s with lung cancer. V is TRBV9 and J is TRBJ1-1, with 9 positions matching TRBD1. The CDR3 protein is CASSGGQGFPNTEAFF. DNA for the CDR3: TGTGCCAGCAGCGGGGGACAGGGTTTTCCGAACACTGAAGCTTTCTTT.